This T cell receptor beta chain is from a study of blood T cells in healthy people across ages. PBMCs, at least 6 million per sample, were isolated. CDR3 length: 14 amino acids. CDR1 is LGHDT, CDR2 YNNKEL, per germline (reference sequence). Between the trimmed V and J ends, which lost 1 base and 6 bases, there was a span of 13 bases. A second roughly 6 to 12 cycle PCR used barcoded and J-beta primers. TCRdb re-called the 5' RACE reads through MiXCR, storing one row per CDR3 protein. The table lists about 680,000 distinct CDR3 sequences, roughly 49% of them singletons. This clonotype has just a few counts. Antigen: not known. Study results and caveats: Age showed a roughly linear inverse relationship with TCR beta diversity per million T cells. Researchers deemed the diversity estimates from one million T cells underestimates.

The chain couples TRBV3-1 to TRBJ2-7; a possible D gene is TRBD1 (5 bases). Sequenced sample: blood. This TCR was sampled from a woman aged 55-75 years in good health. The DNA for the CDR3 is TGTGCCAGCAGCCAAGGAGTTGGGGCGCGCGAGCAGTACTTC. It codes for CASSQGVGAREQYF.